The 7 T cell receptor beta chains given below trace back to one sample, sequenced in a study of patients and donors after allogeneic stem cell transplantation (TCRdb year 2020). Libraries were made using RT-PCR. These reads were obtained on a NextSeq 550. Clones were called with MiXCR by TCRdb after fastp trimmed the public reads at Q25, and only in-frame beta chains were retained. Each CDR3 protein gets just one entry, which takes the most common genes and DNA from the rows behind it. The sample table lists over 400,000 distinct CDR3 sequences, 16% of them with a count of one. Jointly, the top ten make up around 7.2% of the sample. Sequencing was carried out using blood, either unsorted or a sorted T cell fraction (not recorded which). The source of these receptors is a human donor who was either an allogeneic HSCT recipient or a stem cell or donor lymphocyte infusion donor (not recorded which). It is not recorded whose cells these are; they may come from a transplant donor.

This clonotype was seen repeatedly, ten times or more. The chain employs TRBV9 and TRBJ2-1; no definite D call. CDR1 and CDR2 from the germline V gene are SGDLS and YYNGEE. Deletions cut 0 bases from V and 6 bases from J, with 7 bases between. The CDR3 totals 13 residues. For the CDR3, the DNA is TGTGCCAGCAGCGTAGGGGGTTCCAATGAGCAGTTCTTC. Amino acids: CASSVGGSNEQFF.

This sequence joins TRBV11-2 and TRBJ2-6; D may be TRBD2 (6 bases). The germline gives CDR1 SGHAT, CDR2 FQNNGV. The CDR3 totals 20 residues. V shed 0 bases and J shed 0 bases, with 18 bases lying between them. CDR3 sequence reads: CASSLDGSGGESSGANVLTF. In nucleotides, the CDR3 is TGTGCCAGCAGCTTAGATGGTAGCGGAGGAGAAAGCTCTGGGGCCAACGTCCTGACTTTC.

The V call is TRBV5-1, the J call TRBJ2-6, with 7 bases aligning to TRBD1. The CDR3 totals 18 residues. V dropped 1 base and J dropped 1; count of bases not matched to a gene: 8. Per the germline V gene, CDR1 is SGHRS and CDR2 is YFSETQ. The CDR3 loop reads CASSLSADRESGANVLTF. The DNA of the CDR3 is TGCGCCAGCAGCTTGTCTGCCGACAGGGAATCTGGGGCCAACGTCCTGACTTTC.

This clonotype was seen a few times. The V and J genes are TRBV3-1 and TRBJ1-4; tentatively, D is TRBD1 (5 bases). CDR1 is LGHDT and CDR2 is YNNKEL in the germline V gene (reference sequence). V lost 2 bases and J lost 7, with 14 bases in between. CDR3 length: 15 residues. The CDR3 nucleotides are TGTGCCAGCAGCCAAACCGGGACTTTGGGTGAAAAACTGTTTTTT. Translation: CASSQTGTLGEKLFF.

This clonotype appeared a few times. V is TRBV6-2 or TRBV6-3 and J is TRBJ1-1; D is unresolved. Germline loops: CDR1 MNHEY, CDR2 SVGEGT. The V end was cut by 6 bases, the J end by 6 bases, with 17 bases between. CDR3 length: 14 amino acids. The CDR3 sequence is CASRRTGGRAEAFF. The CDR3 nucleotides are TGTGCCAGCAGACGAACTGGCGGGCGCGCTGAAGCTTTCTTT.

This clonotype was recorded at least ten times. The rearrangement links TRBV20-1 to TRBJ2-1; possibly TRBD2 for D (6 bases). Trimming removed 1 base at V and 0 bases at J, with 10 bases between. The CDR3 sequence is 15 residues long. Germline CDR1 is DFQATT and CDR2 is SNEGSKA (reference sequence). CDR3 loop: CSARVAESSYNEQFF. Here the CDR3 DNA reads TGCAGTGCTAGAGTAGCGGAAAGCTCCTACAATGAGCAGTTCTTC.

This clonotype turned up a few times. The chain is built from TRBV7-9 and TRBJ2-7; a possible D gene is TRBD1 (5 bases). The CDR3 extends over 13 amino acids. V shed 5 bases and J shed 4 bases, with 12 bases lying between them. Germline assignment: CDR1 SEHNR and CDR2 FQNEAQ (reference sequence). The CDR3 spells CASSPDSQYEQYF. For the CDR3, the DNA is TGTGCCAGCAGCCCAGACAGTCAGTACGAGCAGTACTTC.